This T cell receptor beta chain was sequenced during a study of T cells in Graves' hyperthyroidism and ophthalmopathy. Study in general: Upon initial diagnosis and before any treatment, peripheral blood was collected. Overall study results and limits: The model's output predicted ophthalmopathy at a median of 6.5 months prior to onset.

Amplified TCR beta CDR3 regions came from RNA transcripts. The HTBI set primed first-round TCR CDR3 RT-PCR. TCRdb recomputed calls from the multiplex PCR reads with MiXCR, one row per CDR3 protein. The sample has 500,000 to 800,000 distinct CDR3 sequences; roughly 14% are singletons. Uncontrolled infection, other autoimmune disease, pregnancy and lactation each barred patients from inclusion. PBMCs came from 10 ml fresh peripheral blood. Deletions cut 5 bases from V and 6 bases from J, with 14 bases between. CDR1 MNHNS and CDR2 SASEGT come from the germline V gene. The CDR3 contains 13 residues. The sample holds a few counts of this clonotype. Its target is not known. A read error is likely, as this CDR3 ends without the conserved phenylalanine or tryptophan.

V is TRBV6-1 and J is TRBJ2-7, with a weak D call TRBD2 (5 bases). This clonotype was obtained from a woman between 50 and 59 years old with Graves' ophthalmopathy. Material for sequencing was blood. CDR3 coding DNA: TGTGCCAGCAGTAGCGGACTCCCTCTCGAGCAGTACCTC. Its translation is CASSSGLPLEQYL.